The following is a T cell receptor (beta chain) sequence with its context. This specimen comes from a study of cytomegalovirus exposure and HLA in healthy donors. In the PCR, 60 Vbeta and 13 Jbeta primers were used. Sequenced by immunoSEQ multiplex PCR; TCRdb stores in-frame clones only, minus some. The table includes a few hundred thousand clones, 85% to 90% detected once. With 2 bases removed from V and 5 bases from J, the gap between germline ends came to 6 bases. Germline-derived CDR1 and CDR2 are SNHLY and FYNNEI. The CDR3 sequence is 12 residues long. The genes are TRBV2 and TRBJ1-1; no definite D call. This TCR was sampled from a young woman in good health and CMV-seronegative. Input material: PBMCs. The chain's CDR3 is CASSETPTEAFF. CDR3 sequence (DNA): TGTGCCAGCAGTGAAACACCAACTGAAGCTTTCTTT.